This paragraph reports one TCR beta chain. The sample originates from a study of blood T cell repertoires in COVID-19. Study-wide background: Acute and convalescent COVID-19 specimens originated in the United States, Italy and Spain. In each case, the material was cDNA or gDNA derived from T cells, B-cell-depleted T cells, or PBMCs.

Measured with immunoSEQ multiplex PCR; TCRdb has only the in-frame clones, and not every one. This table has roughly 360,000 clones, 81% appearing once. The TCR originated in a human donor with acute or convalescent COVID-19. The donor label of this sample is uncertain. Sequenced sample: peripheral blood.

CDR3 sequence reads: CASSVDRGNSPLHF. The CDR3 bases are TGTGCCAGCAGCGTGGACAGGGGGAATTCACCCCTCCACTTT. The chain couples TRBV7-8 to TRBJ1-6; 10 bases align to TRBD1. The J segment lost 7 bases and the V segment lost 5 bases, leaving 2 bases of the junction unmatched. CDR1 is SGHVS and CDR2 is FQNEAQ in the germline V gene. The CDR3 totals 14 residues.